This T cell receptor (beta chain) is drawn from a study of response to subunit inactivated influenza vaccine. TCRdb ran MiXCR on the RT-PCR reads and lists one entry per CDR3 protein. The data hold about 500,000 distinct CDR3 sequences, with approximately 7.2% observed a single time. Study results and limitations: Authors suggested seasonal influenza vaccinations each recruit few new T cells.

This CDR3 contains 12 residues. This clonotype was seen repeatedly, ten times or more. Its antigen is currently unknown. V and J are TRBV21-1 and TRBJ2-7; TRBD2, the D gene given by the table, was not confirmed from the DNA. TRBV21-1 is a recognized pseudogene. The specimen was PBMCs from blood, collected roughly 24 months after vaccination. The receptor's source is a man aged 50-75 years who received an inactivated influenza vaccine. This CDR3 is CASSPEGYEQYF. DNA of the CDR3: TGTGCCAGCAGCCCCGAGGGCTACGAGCAGTACTTC.